The T cell receptor beta chain described here comes from a study of cytomegalovirus exposure and HLA in healthy donors. Trimming took 5 bases from V and 7 from J; bases not matched to a gene: 6. Germline-derived CDR1 and CDR2 are SGHVS and FQNEAQ. The CDR3 is made up of 14 amino acids. Researchers ran the PCR with 60 Vbeta and 13 Jbeta primers. Sequenced by immunoSEQ multiplex PCR; TCRdb stores in-frame clones only, minus some. The data hold 200,000 to 250,000 clones, with just over 75% observed a single time. Study-wide results and caveats: For most TCR beta V segments, an earlier analysis put the productive rate at about 87% or about 30% of the time. Association of a missense DCLRE1C variant with TCR beta V- and J-gene trimming was reported in a later analysis. What a later analysis showed was that several of the most significant clusters appeared linked to common viral pathogens. TCR beta chains numbering some 160 were designated cytomegalovirus-associated.

As regards this clone: The antigen remains unidentified.

The chain is built from TRBV7-8 and TRBJ1-1, with TRBD1 matching over 11 bases. Sequencing was carried out using PBMCs. The source of this sequence is a man aged 18-30 years in good health and CMV-seronegative. CDR3 sequence: CASSTGQGADEAFF. In DNA form, the CDR3 reads TGTGCCAGCAGCACCGGACAGGGGGCCGATGAAGCTTTCTTT.